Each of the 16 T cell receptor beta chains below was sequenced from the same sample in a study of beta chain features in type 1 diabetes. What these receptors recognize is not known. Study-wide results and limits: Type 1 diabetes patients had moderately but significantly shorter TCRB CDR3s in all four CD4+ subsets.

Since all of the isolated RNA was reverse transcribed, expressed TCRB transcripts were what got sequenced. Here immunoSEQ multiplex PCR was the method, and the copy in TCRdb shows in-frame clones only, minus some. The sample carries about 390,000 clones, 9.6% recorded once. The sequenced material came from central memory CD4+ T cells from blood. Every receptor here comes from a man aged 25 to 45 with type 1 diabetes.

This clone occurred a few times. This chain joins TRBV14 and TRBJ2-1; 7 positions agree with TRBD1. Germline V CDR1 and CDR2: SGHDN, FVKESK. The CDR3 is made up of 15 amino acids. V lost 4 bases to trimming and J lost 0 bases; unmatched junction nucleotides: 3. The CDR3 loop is CASSPDRFSYNEQFF. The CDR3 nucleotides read TGTGCCAGCAGCCCGGACAGGTTCTCCTACAATGAGCAGTTCTTC.

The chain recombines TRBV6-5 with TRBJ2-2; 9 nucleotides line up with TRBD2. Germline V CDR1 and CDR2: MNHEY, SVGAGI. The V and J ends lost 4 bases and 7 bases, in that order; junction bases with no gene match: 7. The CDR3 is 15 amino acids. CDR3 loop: CASSLRAGGIGELFF. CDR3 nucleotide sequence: TGTGCCAGCAGTTTAAGAGCGGGAGGTATCGGGGAGCTGTTTTTT.

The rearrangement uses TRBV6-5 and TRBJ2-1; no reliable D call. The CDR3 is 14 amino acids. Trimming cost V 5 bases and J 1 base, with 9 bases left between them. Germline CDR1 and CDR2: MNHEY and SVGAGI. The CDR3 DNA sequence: TGTGCCAGCAGTCCCCTTACTTCCTACAATGAGCAGTTCTTC. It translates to CASSPLTSYNEQFF.

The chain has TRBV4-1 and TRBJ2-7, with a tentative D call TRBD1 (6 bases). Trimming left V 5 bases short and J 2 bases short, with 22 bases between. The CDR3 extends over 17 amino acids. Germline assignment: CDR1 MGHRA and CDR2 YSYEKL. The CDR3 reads CASSSQTGGWDAYEQYF. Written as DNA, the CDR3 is TGCGCCAGCAGCTCGCAGACAGGTGGTTGGGATGCCTACGAGCAGTACTTC.

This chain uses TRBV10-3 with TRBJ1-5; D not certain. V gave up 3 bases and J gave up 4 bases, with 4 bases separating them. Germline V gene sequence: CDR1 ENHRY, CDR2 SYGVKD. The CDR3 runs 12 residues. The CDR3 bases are TGTGCCATCAGTGACCCGAATCAGCCCCAGCATTTT. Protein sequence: CAISDPNQPQHF.

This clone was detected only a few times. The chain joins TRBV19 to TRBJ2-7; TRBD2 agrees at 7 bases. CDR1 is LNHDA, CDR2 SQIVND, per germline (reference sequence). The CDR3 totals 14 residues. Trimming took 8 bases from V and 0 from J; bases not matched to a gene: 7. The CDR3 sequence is CASRRSGGSYEQYF. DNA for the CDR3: TGTGCCAGTCGCCGGTCGGGGGGCTCCTACGAGCAGTACTTC.

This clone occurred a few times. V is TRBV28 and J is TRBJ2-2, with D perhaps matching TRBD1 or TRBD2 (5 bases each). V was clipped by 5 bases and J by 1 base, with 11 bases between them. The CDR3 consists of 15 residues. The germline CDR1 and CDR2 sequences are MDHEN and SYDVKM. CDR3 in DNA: TGTGCCAGCAGTAGAGGGGACCTGAACACCGGGGAGCTGTTTTTT. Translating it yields CASSRGDLNTGELFF.

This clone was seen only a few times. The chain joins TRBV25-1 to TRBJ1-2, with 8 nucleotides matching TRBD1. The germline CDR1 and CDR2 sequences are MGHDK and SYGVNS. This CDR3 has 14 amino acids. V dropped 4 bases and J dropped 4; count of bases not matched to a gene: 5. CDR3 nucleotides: TGTGCCAGCAGTGCCGGGCAGGGGGCCTATGGCTACACCTTC. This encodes CASSAGQGAYGYTF.

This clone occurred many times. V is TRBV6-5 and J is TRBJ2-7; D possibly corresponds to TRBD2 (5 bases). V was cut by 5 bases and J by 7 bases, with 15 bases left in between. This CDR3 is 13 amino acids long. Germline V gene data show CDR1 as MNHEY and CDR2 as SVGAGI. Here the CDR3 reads CASSEARPGEQYF. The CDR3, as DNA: TGTGCCAGCAGTGAAGCGCGGCCGGGGGAGCAGTACTTC.

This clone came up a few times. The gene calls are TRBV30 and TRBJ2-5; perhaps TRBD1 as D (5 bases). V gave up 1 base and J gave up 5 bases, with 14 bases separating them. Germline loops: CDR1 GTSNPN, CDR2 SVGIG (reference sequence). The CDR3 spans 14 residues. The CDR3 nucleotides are TGTGCCTGGAGTGAGTTGGGCAGGGTCGAGACCCAGTACTTC. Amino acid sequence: CAWSELGRVETQYF.

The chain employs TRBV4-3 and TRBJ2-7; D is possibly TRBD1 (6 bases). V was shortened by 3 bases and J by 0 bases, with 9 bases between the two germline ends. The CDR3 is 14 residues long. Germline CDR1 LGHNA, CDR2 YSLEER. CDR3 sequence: CASSHRTDSYEQYF. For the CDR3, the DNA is TGCGCCAGCAGCCATCGGACAGACTCCTACGAGCAGTACTTC.

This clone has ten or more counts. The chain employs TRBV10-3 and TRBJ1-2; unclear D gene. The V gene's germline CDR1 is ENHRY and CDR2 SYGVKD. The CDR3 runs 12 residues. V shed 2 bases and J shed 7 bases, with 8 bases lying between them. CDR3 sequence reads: CAISEMTGGYTF. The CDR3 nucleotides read TGTGCCATCAGTGAGATGACTGGTGGCTACACCTTC.

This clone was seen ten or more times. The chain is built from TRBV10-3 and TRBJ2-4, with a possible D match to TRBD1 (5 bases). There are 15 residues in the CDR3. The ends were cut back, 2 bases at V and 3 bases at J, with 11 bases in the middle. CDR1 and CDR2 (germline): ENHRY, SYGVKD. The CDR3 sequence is CAISEMKGHKNIQYF. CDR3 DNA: TGTGCCATCAGTGAGATGAAAGGACACAAAAACATTCAGTACTTC.

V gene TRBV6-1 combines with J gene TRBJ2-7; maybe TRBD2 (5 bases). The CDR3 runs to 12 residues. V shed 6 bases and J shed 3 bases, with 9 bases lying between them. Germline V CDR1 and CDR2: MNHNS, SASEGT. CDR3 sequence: CASRTNNYEQYF. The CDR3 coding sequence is TGTGCCAGCAGGACTAATAACTACGAGCAGTACTTC.

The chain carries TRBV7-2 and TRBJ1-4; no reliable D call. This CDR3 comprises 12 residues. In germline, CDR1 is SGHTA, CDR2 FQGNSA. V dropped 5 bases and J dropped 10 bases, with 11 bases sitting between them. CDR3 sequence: CASSHDAGKLFF. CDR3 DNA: TGTGCCAGCAGCCACGATGCAGGAAAACTGTTTTTT.

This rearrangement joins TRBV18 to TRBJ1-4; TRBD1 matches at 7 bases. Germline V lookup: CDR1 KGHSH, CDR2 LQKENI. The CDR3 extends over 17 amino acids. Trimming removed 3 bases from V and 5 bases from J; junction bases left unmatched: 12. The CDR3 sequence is CASSPYRDSLENEKLFF. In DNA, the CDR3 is TGTGCCAGCTCACCTTACCGGGACAGTCTAGAAAATGAAAAACTGTTTTTT. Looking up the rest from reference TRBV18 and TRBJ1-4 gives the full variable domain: NAGVMQNPRHLVRRRGQEARLRCSPMKGHSHVYWYRQLPEEGLKFMVYLQKENIIDESGMPKERFSAEFPKEGPSILRIQQVVRGDSAAYFCASSPYRDSLENEKLFFGSGTQLSVL.